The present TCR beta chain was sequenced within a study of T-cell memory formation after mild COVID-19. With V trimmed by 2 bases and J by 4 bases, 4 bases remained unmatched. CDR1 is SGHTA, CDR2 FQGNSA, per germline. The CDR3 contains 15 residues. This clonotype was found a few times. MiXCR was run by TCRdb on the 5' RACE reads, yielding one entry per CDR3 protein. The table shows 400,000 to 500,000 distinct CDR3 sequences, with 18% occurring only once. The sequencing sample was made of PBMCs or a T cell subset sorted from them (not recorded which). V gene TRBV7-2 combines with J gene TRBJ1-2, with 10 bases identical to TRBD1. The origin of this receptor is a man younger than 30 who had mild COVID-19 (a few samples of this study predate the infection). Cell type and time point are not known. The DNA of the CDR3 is TGTGCCAGCAGCTTACAAGGACAGGGGGGCTATGGCTACACCTTC. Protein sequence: CASSLQGQGGYGYTF.